This TCR beta chain was retrieved from a study of T cell responses to AZD1222 COVID-19 vaccine. The CDR3 consists of 13 residues. The germline CDR1 and CDR2 sequences are SGHNT and YENEEA. V was shortened by 1 base and J by 2 bases, with 5 bases between the two germline ends. A word on this clone: Its antigen is undetermined.

Profiling relied on immunoSEQ multiplex PCR, and the TCRdb table lists in-frame clones only, not all of them. The sample carries 110,000 to 150,000 clones, about 94% recorded once. Findings of the study overall: The donors showed a predominance of white British ancestry and of females, with possible underestimation of clonal diversity.

The material was peripheral blood, obtained on day 0 of AZD1222 vaccination. J is TRBJ2-5 and V is TRBV11-3, with unresolved D. The sequence came from an adult in good health. The CDR3 loop reads CASSLGNQETQYF. The CDR3 nucleotides read TGTGCCAGCAGCTTAGGCAATCAAGAGACCCAGTACTTC.